Listed below are T cell receptor beta chains from one sample, sequenced in a study of OX40 agonist ivuxolimab in advanced cancers. Method: immunoSEQ multiplex PCR; TCRdb's copy keeps in-frame clones and lacks some. The sample consists of under 40,000 clones, approximately 89% of them appearing once. The sequencing here drew on CD4+ or CD8+ T cells sorted from blood, taken in a trial of the OX40 agonist ivuxolimab. Every receptor here comes from an adult with an advanced solid tumor such as melanoma, head and neck, liver or kidney cancer. Both conserved end residues are part of each CDR3. A D gene is named only where the DNA matches it firmly.

13	TRBD1	TRBV5-1	TRBJ1-2	CASSQDRVGGYTF	TGCGCCAGCAGCCAGGACAGGGTTGGTGGCTACACCTTC
15	TRBD2	TRBV7-2	TRBJ2-6	CASGSSGPGANVLTF	TGTGCCAGCGGTTCTAGCGGGCCTGGGGCCAACGTCCTGACTTTC
16	TRBD2	TRBV11-3	TRBJ2-1	CASSFRTSGAPGEQFF	TGTGCCAGCAGCTTCCGAACTAGCGGGGCCCCAGGAGAGCAGTTCTTC
14	.	TRBV28	TRBJ1-3	CASSPGSSGNTIYF	TGTGCCAGTTCGCCAGGGAGCTCTGGAAACACCATATATTTT
15	.	TRBV28	TRBJ2-6	CASLFGGPGANVLTF	TGTGCCAGTCTCTTTGGGGGTCCTGGGGCCAACGTCCTGACTTTC
13	.	TRBV6-6	TRBJ1-1	CASSYGIDTEAFF	TGTGCCAGCAGTTACGGGATCGACACTGAAGCTTTCTTT
13	.	TRBV29-1	TRBJ1-1	CSVEDVRLRGAFF	TGCAGCGTTGAAGATGTAAGGCTACGAGGGGCTTTCTTT
16	TRBD1	TRBV9	TRBJ2-2	CASSEGTGKHTGELFF	TGTGCCAGCAGCGAGGGGACAGGAAAACACACCGGGGAGCTGTTTTTT
15	TRBD1	TRBV9	TRBJ2-3	CASSVRAGGADTQYF	TGTGCCAGCAGCGTTCGCGCAGGGGGAGCAGATACGCAGTATTTT
12	.	TRBV28	TRBJ2-7	CASSLSAYEQYF	TGTGCCAGCAGTTTATCCGCCTACGAGCAGTACTTC
17	TRBD1	TRBV7-9	TRBJ2-7	CASSLNARRTGYYEQYF	TGTGCCAGCAGCTTAAATGCACGTCGGACAGGGTACTACGAGCAGTACTTC
15	.	TRBV5-5	TRBJ1-6	CASSLAAGTNSPLHF	TGTGCCAGCAGCTTGGCCGCGGGGACTAATTCACCCCTCCACTTT
16	.	TRBV4-1	TRBJ2-3	CASSQDPGLSTDTQYF	TGCGCCAGCAGCCAAGACCCGGGACTTAGCACAGATACGCAGTATTTT
14	TRBD1	TRBV11-2	TRBJ1-1	CASSPDRRNTEAFF	TGTGCCAGCAGCCCGGACAGGAGGAACACTGAAGCTTTCTTT
20	TRBD2	TRBV4-3	TRBJ2-1	CASSQDRPVAGSTLYNEQFF	TGCGCCAGCAGCCAAGATCGGCCGGTAGCGGGCAGCACCCTCTACAATGAGCAGTTCTTC
16	.	TRBV21-1	TRBJ2-7	CASTTPPGRAFNEQYF	TGTGCCAGCACCACCCCACCCGGGAGGGCTTTCAACGAGCAGTACTTC
14	TRBD1	TRBV19	TRBJ1-1	CASSNRGTNTEAFF	TGTGCCAGTAGTAACAGGGGGACGAACACTGAAGCTTTCTTT
18	TRBD1	TRBV18	TRBJ1-1	CASSPPRNSDRGNTEAFF	TGTGCCAGCTCACCACCAAGGAATTCCGACAGGGGGAACACTGAAGCTTTCTTT
15	TRBD1	TRBV6-1	TRBJ2-2	CASSEATGATGELFF	TGTGCCAGCAGTGAGGCGACAGGGGCAACCGGGGAGCTGTTTTTT
15	.	TRBV9	TRBJ1-2	CASSVATGRNYGYTF	TGTGCCAGCAGCGTAGCTACAGGGAGGAACTATGGCTACACCTTC
15	.	TRBV2	TRBJ2-1	CASRNRPAGRNEQFF	TGTGCCAGCAGAAACAGGCCCGCGGGACGCAATGAGCAGTTCTTC
15	.	TRBV6-5	TRBJ2-1	CASSYSMGNYNEQFF	TGTGCCAGCAGTTACTCGATGGGCAACTACAATGAGCAGTTCTTC
13	.	TRBV2	TRBJ1-1	CAISRRERTEAFF	TGTGCCATCAGTCGTCGGGAGAGAACTGAAGCTTTCTTT
14	.	TRBV28	TRBJ2-7	CASESHGGGYEQYF	TGTGCCAGCGAATCCCATGGTGGGGGCTACGAGCAGTACTTC
14	TRBD1	TRBV18	TRBJ2-1	CASSNRQGADEQFF	TGTGCCAGCTCAAATAGACAGGGGGCAGATGAGCAGTTCTTC
16	TRBD2	TRBV27	TRBJ2-1	CASSRRPVGSGGEQFF	TGTGCCAGCAGTCGCAGGCCTGTTGGTAGCGGGGGTGAGCAGTTCTTC
12	.	TRBV6-1	TRBJ2-1	CASSEGAWGAVF	TGTGCCAGCAGTGAGGGGGCCTGGGGGGCTGTCTTC
20	.	TRBV6-1	TRBJ1-2	CASSESNVILSAKTNYGYTF	TGTGCCAGCAGTGAATCGAACGTTATTCTCTCTGCGAAGACTAACTATGGCTACACCTTC
15	.	TRBV6-5	TRBJ1-1	CASSYRGQLNTEAFF	TGTGCCAGCAGTTACAGAGGGCAGCTGAACACTGAAGCTTTCTTT
14	.	TRBV28	TRBJ1-1	CASSSAGQNTEAFF	TGTGCCAGCAGCAGTGCGGGCCAGAACACTGAAGCTTTCTTT
16	.	TRBV5-6	TRBJ1-4	CASSLARVHRNEKLFF	TGTGCCAGCAGCTTGGCCAGGGTTCACCGAAATGAAAAACTGTTTTTT
13	.	TRBV6-1	TRBJ2-2	CASRKLASGELFF	TGTGCCAGCAGGAAACTAGCATCCGGGGAGCTGTTTTTT
14	.	TRBV4-3	TRBJ2-2	CASSQEGNTGELFF	TGCGCCAGCAGCCAAGAAGGGAACACCGGGGAGCTGTTTTTT
15	TRBD1	TRBV10-3	TRBJ2-1	CAISDPTGIGNEQFF	TGTGCCATCAGTGACCCGACAGGGATTGGCAATGAGCAGTTCTTC
14	.	TRBV19	TRBJ1-5	CASISRQSNQPQHF	TGTGCCAGTATTTCACGACAGTCCAATCAGCCCCAGCATTTT
13	TRBD1	TRBV10-3	TRBJ1-3	CAIDRGQGNTIYF	TGTGCCATTGACAGGGGGCAAGGAAACACCATATATTTT
17	TRBD2	TRBV5-6	TRBJ2-1	CASSLGLAGVSYNEQFF	TGTGCCAGCAGCCTAGGACTAGCGGGAGTTAGCTACAATGAGCAGTTCTTC
15	TRBD1	TRBV9	TRBJ1-2	CASSARAGTGYGYTF	TGTGCCAGCAGCGCCCGGGCGGGGACAGGCTATGGCTACACCTTC
15	.	TRBV28	TRBJ1-5	CASSFQGPGNQPQHF	TGTGCCAGCAGTTTTCAGGGGCCGGGGAATCAGCCCCAGCATTTT
15	TRBD1	TRBV28	TRBJ1-4	CASRINPGQPEKLFF	TGTGCCAGCAGGATTAACCCGGGACAGCCGGAAAAACTGTTTTTT
15	.	TRBV2	TRBJ1-1	CASSEGGSFNTEAFF	TGTGCCAGCAGTGAGGGGGGCAGCTTCAACACTGAAGCTTTCTTT